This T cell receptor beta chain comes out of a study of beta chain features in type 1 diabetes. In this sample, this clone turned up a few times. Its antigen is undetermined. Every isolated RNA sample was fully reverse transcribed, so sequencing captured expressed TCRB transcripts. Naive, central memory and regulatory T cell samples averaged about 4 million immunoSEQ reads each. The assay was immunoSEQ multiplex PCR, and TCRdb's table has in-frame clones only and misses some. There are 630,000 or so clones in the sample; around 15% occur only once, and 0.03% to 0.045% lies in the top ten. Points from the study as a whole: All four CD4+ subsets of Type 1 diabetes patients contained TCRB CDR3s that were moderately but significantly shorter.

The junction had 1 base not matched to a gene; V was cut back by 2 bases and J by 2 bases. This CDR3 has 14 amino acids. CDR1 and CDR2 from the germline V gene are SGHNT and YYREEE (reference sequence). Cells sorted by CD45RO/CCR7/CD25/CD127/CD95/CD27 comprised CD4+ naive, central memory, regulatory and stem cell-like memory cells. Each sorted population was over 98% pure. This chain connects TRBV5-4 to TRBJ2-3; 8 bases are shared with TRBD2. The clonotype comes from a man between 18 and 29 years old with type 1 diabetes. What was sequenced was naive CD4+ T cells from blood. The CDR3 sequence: CASSLAGATDTQYF. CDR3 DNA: TGTGCCAGCAGCTTAGCGGGAGCCACAGATACGCAGTATTTT. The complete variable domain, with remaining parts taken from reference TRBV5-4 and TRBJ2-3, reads ETGVTQSPTHLIKTRGQQVTLRCSSQSGHNTVSWYQQALGQGPQFIFQYYREEENGRGNFPPRFSGLQFPNYSSELNVNALELDDSALYLCASSLAGATDTQYFGPGTRLTVL.